This T cell receptor (beta chain) comes out of a study of OX40 agonist ivuxolimab in advanced cancers. Study results and limitations: At doses 0.1 to 3.0 mg/kg, CD4+ and CD8+ clones expanded.

In regard to this clone: Its antigen is still unknown.

Some clones are missing from TCRdb's copy, which holds only in-frame ones; the method was immunoSEQ multiplex PCR. This sample has roughly 74,000 clones, with approximately 84% found just once. The CDR3 totals 12 residues. Between the trimmed V and J ends, which lost 2 bases and 3 bases, there was a span of 5 bases. CDR1 and CDR2 (germline): MNHNS, SASEGT. The source is an adult with an advanced solid tumor such as melanoma, head and neck, liver or kidney cancer. V usage is TRBV6-1 and J usage is TRBJ2-7; D is perhaps TRBD1 (5 bases). This specimen was CD4+ or CD8+ T cells sorted from blood, taken in a trial of the OX40 agonist ivuxolimab. CDR3 DNA: TGTGCCAGCAGTGAACAGGGCTACGAGCAGTACTTC. Protein: CASSEQGYEQYF.